These 11 T cell receptor beta chains were sequenced from one sample in a study of T cells in localized non-small cell lung cancer. Clones were sequenced by immunoSEQ multiplex PCR, and TCRdb holds only the in-frame ones, with some missing. The sample holds fewer than 30,000 clones; about 90% are singletons and the top ten take about 1.1%. Source: peripheral blood, taken before any cancer treatment. All receptors come from a woman aged 40-69 years with stage I lung adenocarcinoma.

The chain is built from TRBV7-2 and TRBJ1-2; D possibly corresponds to TRBD1 (5 bases). The germline gives CDR1 SGHTA, CDR2 FQGNSA. The V end lost 5 bases, the J end lost 2 bases, and 9 bases lay between the germline ends. CDR3 size: 13 residues. The CDR3 nucleotides read TGTGCCAGCAGCGACAGAAACAACTATGGCTACACCTTC. This sequence encodes CASSDRNNYGYTF. Filled out from reference TRBV7-2 and TRBJ1-2, the complete variable domain reads GAGVSQSPSNKVTEKGKDVELRCDPISGHTALYWYRQSLGQGLEFLIYFQGNSAPDKSGLPSDRFSAERTGGSVSTLTIQRTQQEDSAVYLCASSDRNNYGYTFGSGTRLTVV.

The chain employs TRBV6-6 and TRBJ1-5; no clear D. Germline values: CDR1 MNHNY, CDR2 SVGAGI (reference sequence). The CDR3 length is 16 residues. V was cut by 5 bases and J by 6 bases, with 20 bases left in between. The CDR3 loop is CASSPLTGRRGQPQHF. DNA of the CDR3: TGTGCCAGCAGTCCCTTGACCGGACGACGGGGTCAGCCCCAGCATTTT.

The chain is built from TRBV7-2 and TRBJ1-2; possible D gene TRBD1, 5 bases. Deletions cut 5 bases from V and 5 bases from J, with 18 bases between. Germline CDR1 SGHTA, CDR2 FQGNSA. The CDR3 loop spans 15 amino acids. The CDR3 bases are TGTGCCAGCAGCCGGCGGGAGGGGACCCAGTATGGCTACACCTTC. This gives the protein CASSRREGTQYGYTF.

The CDR3 DNA reads TGTGCCAAAACCCAGGATATGAACACTGAAGCTTTCTTT. As protein: CAKTQDMNTEAFF. The V and J genes are TRBV2 and TRBJ1-1; no firm D call. The CDR3 has 13 residues. The V end lost 10 bases, the J end lost 0 bases, and 12 bases lay between the germline ends. Germline CDR1 is SNHLY and CDR2 is FYNNEI.

V usage is TRBV9 and J usage is TRBJ1-5; D is unclear. Germline-derived CDR1 and CDR2 are SGDLS and YYNGEE. Trimming pared 1 base from V and 5 bases from J, leaving 7 bases between. CDR3 size: 13 residues. In DNA, the CDR3 is TGTGCCAGCAGCGTAACCGGGGATCAGCCCCAGCATTTT. Its protein is CASSVTGDQPQHF.

V usage is TRBV11-2 and J usage is TRBJ1-1; D not certain. The CDR3 totals 14 residues. CDR1 SGHAT and CDR2 FQNNGV come from the germline V gene. V lost 3 bases, J lost 2 bases, and 10 bases lay in between. CDR3 residues: CASSFLRTNTEAFF. In DNA form, the CDR3 reads TGTGCCAGCAGCTTCCTTCGGACCAACACTGAAGCTTTCTTT.

This chain joins TRBV7-2 and TRBJ2-3; maybe TRBD1 (5 bases). Germline lookup yields CDR1 SGHTA and CDR2 FQGNSA. Trimming cost V 4 bases and J 2 bases, with 10 bases left between them. The CDR3 sequence is 14 residues long. CDR3 DNA sequence: TGTGCCAGCAGCTCTCGACAGAACACAGATACGCAGTATTTT. It encodes CASSSRQNTDTQYF.

The chain couples TRBV7-2 to TRBJ1-2, with unresolved D. Trimming removed 0 bases at V and 5 bases at J, with 7 bases between. Germline values: CDR1 SGHTA, CDR2 FQGNSA. The CDR3 is made up of 13 amino acids. CDR3 in amino acids: CASSLAQGYGYTF. DNA for the CDR3: TGTGCCAGCAGCTTAGCACAAGGTTATGGCTACACCTTC.

The chain combines TRBV6-9 with TRBJ1-2, with D perhaps TRBD1 (5 bases). CDR3 length: 14 amino acids. V was pared by 2 bases and J by 2 bases, with 9 bases between. The germline CDR1 and CDR2 sequences are MNHGY and SVAAGI. CDR3 sequence: CASSYNGANYGYTF. In DNA form, the CDR3 reads TGTGCCAGCAGTTATAATGGGGCAAACTATGGCTACACCTTC.

The chain uses TRBV6-6 and TRBJ2-7; TRBD2 aligns across 10 bases. The J segment lost 5 bases and the V segment lost 5 bases, leaving 6 bases of the junction unmatched. CDR3 length: 14 amino acids. Germline loops: CDR1 MNHNY, CDR2 SVGAGI (reference sequence). CDR3 residues: CASSGASGSDEQYF. CDR3 nucleotides: TGTGCCAGCAGTGGGGCTAGCGGGAGTGACGAGCAGTACTTC.

This sequence joins TRBV6-4 and TRBJ2-1; TRBD2 matches 9 bases. Germline V lookup: CDR1 MRHNA, CDR2 SNTAGT. The ends lost 6 bases at V and 6 bases at J; junction bases unmatched: 9. This CDR3 has 15 amino acids. The CDR3 DNA follows: TGTGCCAGCAGAGAGATAGCGGGAGAGTTCAATGAGCAGTTCTTC. Its translation is CASREIAGEFNEQFF.